The 14 T cell receptor beta chains reported below all come from one sample, sequenced in a study of blood T cell repertoires in COVID-19. Repertoires were generated with immunoSEQ multiplex PCR, while TCRdb's copy carries only in-frame clones and drops some. In the table there are some 140,000 clones, approximately 83% of which are singletons. Sequenced sample: peripheral blood. These receptors originate from an older woman with acute or convalescent COVID-19.

The chain has TRBV5-1 and TRBJ2-2, with a tentative D call TRBD1 (6 bases). Trimming pared 1 base from V and 4 bases from J, leaving 11 bases between. Looked up from germline, CDR1 is SGHRS and CDR2 is YFSETQ. The CDR3 runs 15 residues. CDR3 region: CASSLRQGSTGELFF. The CDR3 coding sequence is TGCGCCAGCAGCTTGCGTCAGGGGTCCACCGGGGAGCTGTTTTTT.

The chain is built from TRBV2 and TRBJ1-1; D unresolved. Germline V gene sequence: CDR1 SNHLY, CDR2 FYNNEI. The CDR3 is 11 amino acids. V lost 7 bases and J 8 bases, leaving 11 bases between the germline ends. CDR3 nucleotide sequence: TGTGCCAGCACCACAGCGGACGAAGCTTTCTTT. It yields the protein CASTTADEAFF.

As for this clone: Sequence at one end of the junction differs from germline and may be a read error. In DNA form, the CDR3 reads TGTGCCAGTAGCCCTGCCAGGGGGCACACTGAAGCTTTCTTT. Its protein is CASSPARGHTEAFF. The chain uses TRBV14 and TRBJ1-1, with 8 positions matching TRBD1. The CDR3 has 14 amino acids. CDR1 and CDR2 (germline): SGHDN, FVKESK. Combining the CDR3 with reference TRBV14 and TRBJ1-1 gives the whole variable domain EAGVTQFPSHSVIEKGQTVTLRCDPISGHDNLYWYRRVMGKEIKFLLHFVKESKQDESGMPNNRFLAERTGGTYSTLKVQPAELEDSGVYFCASSPARGHTEAFFGQGTRLTVV.

This rearrangement joins TRBV6-5 to TRBJ1-5, with D unresolved. The CDR3 spans 12 residues. V was shortened by 6 bases and J by 7 bases, with 10 bases between the two germline ends. CDR1 and CDR2 (germline): MNHEY, SVGAGI. The CDR3 nucleotides are TGTGCCAGCAGGGAGGACCCGCAGCCCCAGCATTTT. It yields the protein CASREDPQPQHF.

The V call is TRBV14, the J call TRBJ1-1, with D possibly TRBD1 on 5 matching bases. CDR1 and CDR2 from the germline V gene are SGHDN and FVKESK. Deletions cut 4 bases from V and 4 bases from J, with 22 bases between. The CDR3 has 17 residues. The CDR3 DNA follows: TGTGCCAGCAGCCCCCTCTCGGGGGGATCCTGGGCCACTGAAGCTTTCTTT. It codes for CASSPLSGGSWATEAFF.

The rearrangement uses TRBV30 and TRBJ2-6; 8 nucleotides align to TRBD1. CDR1 is GTSNPN and CDR2 is SVGIG in the germline V gene (reference sequence). The CDR3 totals 19 residues. Trimming removed 4 bases from V and 0 bases from J; junction bases left unmatched: 14. CDR3 in DNA: TGTGCCTGGACCCTAAACTGGGGACAGGCTTCCTCTGGGGCCAACGTCCTGACTTTC. This gives the protein CAWTLNWGQASSGANVLTF.

A few counts support this clone. The chain carries TRBV30 and TRBJ2-7; TRBD2 matches at 12 bases. V lost 0 bases and J lost 0; bases outside the gene matches: 9. The CDR3 length is 18 residues. Germline loops: CDR1 GTSNPN, CDR2 SVGIG (reference sequence). CDR3 residues: CAWSVKLAGGPGSYEQYF. CDR3 nucleotide sequence: TGTGCCTGGAGTGTAAAGCTAGCGGGGGGGCCTGGCTCCTACGAGCAGTACTTC.

This clone was counted only a few times. The V gene is TRBV5-4, the J gene TRBJ2-7; the match to TRBD1 covers 8 bases. Germline V lookup: CDR1 SGHNT, CDR2 YYREEE (reference sequence). Unmatched junction bases numbered 10, after V lost 5 bases and J lost 6 bases. The CDR3 covers 14 residues. The DNA for the CDR3 is TGTGCCAGCAGGAATACGCCGACAGGGGCCGAGCAGTACTTC. It codes for CASRNTPTGAEQYF.

A single count supports this clone. The V call is TRBV7-8, the J call TRBJ1-4; a weak D match, TRBD1 (5 bases). Per the germline V gene, CDR1 is SGHVS and CDR2 is FQNEAQ. The CDR3 totals 14 residues. V was clipped by 6 bases and J by 8 bases, with 16 bases between them. CDR3 protein: CASRPPGGGEKLFF. The CDR3 DNA reads as TGTGCCAGCAGACCCCCCGGCGGGGGGGAAAAACTGTTTTTT.

The chain uses TRBV28 and TRBJ1-6; D remains unclear. Germline CDR1 is MDHEN and CDR2 is SYDVKM. The CDR3 covers 12 residues. Trimming cost V 2 bases and J 8 bases, with 4 bases left between them. The CDR3 nucleotides are TGTGCCAGCAGTTTAGAGGATTCACCCCTCCACTTT. It codes for CASSLEDSPLHF.

The chain is built from TRBV27 and TRBJ1-1; D ambiguous. Trimming removed 3 bases from V and 5 bases from J, with 13 bases in between. The length of the CDR3 is 14 residues. CDR1 is MNHEY, CDR2 SMNVEV, per germline (reference sequence). CDR3 amino acids: CASSFSGLMTEAFF. Written as DNA, the CDR3 is TGTGCCAGCAGTTTCAGCGGGCTGATGACTGAAGCTTTCTTT.

The chain uses TRBV2 and TRBJ1-4, with D possibly matching TRBD1 (6 bases). This CDR3 has 16 residues. Per germline, CDR1 SNHLY and CDR2 FYNNEI. Trimming shortened V by 4 bases and J by 5 bases, and 17 bases separated the two germline ends. The CDR3 DNA reads TGTGCCAGCAGTGTTGGGACACTCATCGGCAATGAAAAACTGTTTTTT. This gives the protein CASSVGTLIGNEKLFF. Combining the CDR3 with reference TRBV2 and TRBJ1-4 gives the whole variable domain EPEVTQTPSHQVTQMGQEVILRCVPISNHLYFYWYRQILGQKVEFLVSFYNNEISEKSEIFDDQFSVERPDGSNFTLKIRSTKLEDSAMYFCASSVGTLIGNEKLFFGSGTQLSVL.

The chain employs TRBV15 and TRBJ1-1; D might be TRBD1 (6 bases). The ends were cut back, 1 base at V and 4 bases at J, with 13 bases in the middle. CDR3 length: 15 amino acids. Germline assignment: CDR1 LNHNV and CDR2 YYDKDF (reference sequence). CDR3 residues: CATSRVGGAGTEAFF. The DNA of the CDR3 is TGTGCCACCAGCAGAGTTGGGGGGGCCGGCACTGAAGCTTTCTTT.

This clone was recorded a few times. The chain recombines TRBV7-2 with TRBJ2-7; the D gene is possibly TRBD2 (6 bases). The CDR3 is 15 amino acids. Germline V lookup: CDR1 SGHTA, CDR2 FQGNSA. Between the trimmed V and J ends, which lost 4 bases and 9 bases, there was a span of 22 bases. The CDR3 loop reads CASSSITGHRGWQYF. CDR3 DNA sequence: TGTGCCAGCAGCTCGATCACGGGCCATCGGGGGTGGCAGTACTTC.